This passage covers 27 T cell receptor beta chains from one sample sequenced in a study of memory CD4+ T cells and cytomegalovirus serostatus. The sort gate was single viable CD3+CD4+CD8-CD45RO+ cells for memory CD4+ T cells. Sequencing used immunoSEQ multiplex PCR; TCRdb keeps in-frame clones, though not all of them. The sample lists about 46,000 clones, roughly 73% occurring once. What was sequenced was memory CD4+ T cells from blood. The receptor set was obtained from an adult in good health and CMV-seronegative.

V and J are TRBV19 and TRBJ1-1, with D possibly TRBD1 on 6 matching bases. Germline V gene data show CDR1 as LNHDA and CDR2 as SQIVND (reference sequence). The CDR3 length is 15 residues. V dropped 6 bases and J dropped 11 bases, with 25 bases sitting between them. DNA of the CDR3: TGTGCCAGTAGAGTGCCGGCACTCGGAGGGGGTTACGCTTTCTTT. It is translated as CASRVPALGGGYAFF.

V gene TRBV27 combines with J gene TRBJ2-2; tentatively, D is TRBD1 (5 bases). The germline V and J ends were trimmed by 6 bases and 4 bases, with 12 bases remaining between them. CDR1 is MNHEY and CDR2 is SMNVEV in the germline V gene (reference sequence). The CDR3 spans 14 residues. This chain's CDR3 is CASSPGWSTGELFF. DNA of the CDR3: TGTGCCAGCAGCCCAGGGTGGAGCACCGGGGAGCTGTTTTTT.

This clone has only one observation. The V gene is TRBV21-1, the J gene TRBJ1-6; no check of the table's D call, TRBD1, against the DNA was made. TRBV21-1 is termed a pseudogene. There are 19 residues in the CDR3. CDR3 nucleotide sequence: TGTGCCAGCAGCCCTGCCTTTCCAGGACAGGAGCATAGGACCTCACCCCTCCACTTT. This sequence encodes CASSPAFPGQEHRTSPLHF.

This chain uses TRBV4-1 with TRBJ2-4; tentatively, D is TRBD1 (5 bases). This CDR3 is built from 14 residues. Per germline, CDR1 MGHRA and CDR2 YSYEKL. V was trimmed by 0 bases and J by 8 bases, leaving 11 bases between them. The CDR3 nucleotides are TGCGCCAGCAGCCAAGAGCCTTCGACAGACATTCAGTACTTC. Its protein product is CASSQEPSTDIQYF.

The rearrangement joins TRBV27 to TRBJ1-3; D gene unclear. Per germline, CDR1 MNHEY and CDR2 SMNVEV (reference sequence). The CDR3 is 17 residues long. V lost 5 bases to trimming and J lost 0 bases, with 17 bases between them. Written as DNA, the CDR3 is TGTGCCAGCAGTCAATCGCCCCCGCGGATCTCTGGAAACACCATATATTTT. It codes for CASSQSPPRISGNTIYF.

The chain is built from TRBV5-1 and TRBJ1-5, with 7 bases aligning to TRBD1. This CDR3 contains 15 residues. Germline V CDR1 and CDR2: SGHRS, YFSETQ. Unmatched junction bases numbered 7, after V lost 4 bases and J lost 3 bases. The chain's CDR3 is CASSPQGWNNQPQHF. CDR3 DNA: TGCGCCAGCAGCCCACAGGGGTGGAACAATCAGCCCCAGCATTTT. Together with reference TRBV5-1 and TRBJ1-5, the CDR3 gives the full variable domain: KAGVTQTPRYLIKTRGQQVTLSCSPISGHRSVSWYQQTPGQGLQFLFEYFSETQRNKGNFPGRFSGRQFSNSRSEMNVSTLELGDSALYLCASSPQGWNNQPQHFGDGTRLSIL.

The rearrangement joins TRBV5-8 to TRBJ1-6, with D possibly matching TRBD1 (5 bases). The CDR3 sequence is 15 residues long. Germline V gene data show CDR1 as SGHTS and CDR2 as YDEGEE. The V gene lost 3 bases and the J gene lost 0 bases, with 7 bases spanning the gap. This CDR3 reads CASSSRASYNSPLHF. The CDR3 region has the DNA TGTGCCAGCAGCTCCAGGGCCTCCTATAATTCACCCCTCCACTTT.

The chain is built from TRBV2 and TRBJ2-7, with TRBD1 matching 10 bases. V gave up 8 bases and J gave up 4 bases; unmatched junction bases: 8. Germline values: CDR1 SNHLY, CDR2 FYNNEI. The CDR3 loop spans 14 amino acids. CDR3 protein: CASQRQGAFYEQYF. The CDR3 DNA reads TGTGCCAGCCAGAGACAGGGGGCGTTTTACGAGCAGTACTTC.

The chain employs TRBV9 and TRBJ2-2; D not resolved. The CDR3 covers 14 residues. V was pared by 4 bases and J by 2 bases, with 9 bases between. Germline CDR1 and CDR2: SGDLS and YYNGEE. This chain's CDR3 is CASSSDPNTGELFF. The CDR3 coding sequence is TGTGCCAGCAGCTCCGACCCTAACACCGGGGAGCTGTTTTTT. Together with reference TRBV9 and TRBJ2-2, the CDR3 gives the full variable domain: DSGVTQTPKHLITATGQRVTLRCSPRSGDLSVYWYQQSLDQGLQFLIQYYNGEERAKGNILERFSAQQFPDLHSELNLSSLELGDSALYFCASSSDPNTGELFFGEGSRLTVL.

Note on this clone: This likely comes from a read error, as the CDR3 has no conserved phenylalanine or tryptophan at its end. The chain employs TRBV2 and TRBJ1-2; D possibly corresponds to TRBD1 (5 bases). The CDR3 runs to 14 residues. Per germline, CDR1 SNHLY and CDR2 FYNNEI. V gave up 0 bases and J gave up 4 bases, with 9 bases separating them. The CDR3 protein is CASSEAVTGYGYTS. CDR3 DNA sequence: TGTGCCAGCAGTGAAGCGGTTACAGGCTATGGCTACACCTCC.

About this clone: Other DNA sequences of this sample code for an identical CDR3. The rearrangement uses TRBV5-1 and TRBJ1-1; D uncertain. The V end lost 0 bases, the J end lost 1 base, and 10 bases lay between the germline ends. The CDR3 is 15 amino acids. Germline V gives CDR1 SGHRS, CDR2 YFSETQ. The CDR3 coding sequence is TGCGCCAGCAGCTTGGATGGCAGACCGAACACTGAAGCTTTCTTT. The encoded protein is CASSLDGRPNTEAFF. The variable domain in full, with the rest retrieved from reference TRBV5-1 and TRBJ1-1, is KAGVTQTPRYLIKTRGQQVTLSCSPISGHRSVSWYQQTPGQGLQFLFEYFSETQRNKGNFPGRFSGRQFSNSRSEMNVSTLELGDSALYLCASSLDGRPNTEAFFGQGTRLTVV.

The chain recombines TRBV5-1 with TRBJ2-5; D is possibly TRBD1 (5 bases). Deletions cut 2 bases from V and 1 base from J, with 12 bases between. CDR1 SGHRS and CDR2 YFSETQ come from the germline V gene. The CDR3 consists of 15 residues. The DNA of the CDR3 is TGCGCCAGCAGCTTTTTAGGGGCCCCCCAAGAGACCCAGTACTTC. Amino acid sequence: CASSFLGAPQETQYF.

This clone was seen a few times. The chain couples TRBV2 to TRBJ1-2, with a tentative D call TRBD1 (5 bases). The CDR3 is 14 residues long. The V end was cut by 6 bases, the J end by 8 bases, with 19 bases between. The V gene's germline CDR1 is SNHLY and CDR2 FYNNEI. In nucleotides, the CDR3 is TGTGCCAGCAGACTAGGGACTTCGATTATGGGCTACACCTTC. This codes for CASRLGTSIMGYTF.

The genes are TRBV28 and TRBJ1-6, with D possibly TRBD1 on 6 matching bases. Trimming cost V 3 bases and J 5 bases, with 17 bases left between them. The CDR3 spans 17 residues. Germline V gene data show CDR1 as MDHEN and CDR2 as SYDVKM. The CDR3 region has the DNA TGTGCCAGCAGTTTGGACAGCCTGCGCCTCAATAATTCACCCCTCCACTTT. Its translation is CASSLDSLRLNNSPLHF.

V and J are TRBV6-6 and TRBJ1-2; D possibly corresponds to TRBD1 (5 bases). With 5 bases removed from V and 4 bases from J, the gap between germline ends came to 20 bases. Germline V gene lookup returns CDR1 MNHNY and CDR2 SVGAGI (reference sequence). The CDR3 has 16 residues. The CDR3 region has the DNA TGTGCCAGCAGTCCTGGATCAGGGACGGTAGGCTATGGCTACACCTTC. This gives the protein CASSPGSGTVGYGYTF.

The chain carries TRBV10-3 and TRBJ2-2; no reliable D call. Trimming stripped 2 bases from V and 5 bases from J, with 12 bases between. Germline loops: CDR1 ENHRY, CDR2 SYGVKD. This CDR3 has 15 residues. For the CDR3, the DNA is TGTGCCATCAGTGAGAGTAACCCCGGGACCGGGGAGCTGTTTTTT. Protein: CAISESNPGTGELFF.

The rearrangement joins TRBV5-4 to TRBJ2-3; D may be TRBD1 (6 bases). There are 15 residues in the CDR3. The V gene's germline CDR1 is SGHNT and CDR2 YYREEE (reference sequence). Trimming pared 0 bases from V and 0 bases from J, leaving 8 bases between. CDR3 coding DNA: TGTGCCAGCAGCTTGGACAGGGTCAGCACAGATACGCAGTATTTT. It specifies CASSLDRVSTDTQYF.

This chain connects TRBV5-1 to TRBJ2-7, with 7 nucleotides matching TRBD1. The CDR3 spans 13 residues. V was clipped by 5 bases and J by 5 bases; unmatched bases: 7. Germline CDR1 is SGHRS and CDR2 is YFSETQ. The CDR3 loop is CASRQDRNHEQYF. CDR3 coding DNA: TGCGCCAGCAGACAGGACAGGAACCACGAGCAGTACTTC.

The chain links TRBV7-2 to TRBJ2-2; TRBD2 agrees at 7 bases. The CDR3 has 18 amino acids. Germline lookup yields CDR1 SGHTA and CDR2 FQGNSA. The trim removed 1 base at V and 0 bases at J, leaving 8 bases unmatched. In DNA, the CDR3 is TGTGCCAGCAGCTTAGTAACTAGCGTGACGACGAACACCGGGGAGCTGTTTTTT. Its protein product is CASSLVTSVTTNTGELFF.

V is TRBV7-9 and J is TRBJ2-4, with 7 positions matching TRBD1. Germline CDR1 is SEHNR and CDR2 is FQNEAQ (reference sequence). CDR3 size: 14 residues. Trimming removed 3 bases from V and 7 bases from J; junction bases left unmatched: 6. CDR3 nucleotides: TGTGCCAGCAGCTTTGAGACAGGGACGAACATTCAGTACTTC. It codes for CASSFETGTNIQYF.

This rearrangement joins TRBV11-1 to TRBJ2-1; D gene unclear. The CDR3 loop spans 13 amino acids. The V gene's germline CDR1 is SGHAT and CDR2 FQDESV (reference sequence). Trimming pared 5 bases from V and 2 bases from J, leaving 7 bases between. The CDR3 is CASSPGPYNEQFF. The DNA for the CDR3 is TGTGCCAGCAGCCCCGGGCCCTACAATGAGCAGTTCTTC.

The chain employs TRBV2 and TRBJ2-5; tentative D call: TRBD2 (7 bases). The V end lost 6 bases, the J end lost 4 bases, and 18 bases lay between the germline ends. The germline gives CDR1 SNHLY, CDR2 FYNNEI. The CDR3 runs to 15 residues. The CDR3 nucleotides read TGTGCCAGCAGCAAGGACGGGGGGCGGATAGAGACCCAGTACTTC. Its translation is CASSKDGGRIETQYF. Combining the CDR3 with reference TRBV2 and TRBJ2-5 gives the whole variable domain EPEVTQTPSHQVTQMGQEVILRCVPISNHLYFYWYRQILGQKVEFLVSFYNNEISEKSEIFDDQFSVERPDGSNFTLKIRSTKLEDSAMYFCASSKDGGRIETQYFGPGTRLLVL.

The rearrangement links TRBV7-9 to TRBJ2-3; D may be TRBD2 (7 bases). Germline CDR1 reads SEHNR; CDR2 reads FQNEAQ (reference sequence). The V end was cut by 5 bases, the J end by 2 bases, with 14 bases between. The CDR3 totals 15 residues. The CDR3 region is CASSPRGGDTDTQYF. CDR3 nucleotide sequence: TGTGCCAGCAGCCCACGAGGGGGGGACACAGATACGCAGTATTTT.

The chain links TRBV29-1 to TRBJ2-1; TRBD2 matches at 8 bases. CDR1 and CDR2 (germline): SQVTM, ANQGSEA. The CDR3 consists of 14 residues. V gave up 8 bases and J gave up 7 bases; unmatched junction bases: 13. CDR3 nucleotide sequence: TGCAGCTTCAGCGGACTAGCCGGCGTTAATGAGCAGTTCTTC. Encoded protein: CSFSGLAGVNEQFF.

This chain uses TRBV28 with TRBJ2-2, with 9 positions matching TRBD2. With V trimmed by 8 bases and J by 1 base, 5 bases remained unmatched. Per germline, CDR1 MDHEN and CDR2 SYDVKM. The CDR3 extends over 15 amino acids. The CDR3 DNA reads as TGTGCCAGCCAAGATAGCGGGGGGAACACCGGGGAGCTGTTTTTT. As protein: CASQDSGGNTGELFF.

The rearrangement uses TRBV7-8 and TRBJ2-1, with 8 bases identical to TRBD2. Trimming cost V 2 bases and J 3 bases; bases outside gene matches: 9. The CDR3 length is 17 residues. The germline gives CDR1 SGHVS, CDR2 FQNEAQ. CDR3 bases: TGTGCCAGCAGCTTAAACGCGGGGGGTCTCATCTACAATGAGCAGTTCTTC. It codes for CASSLNAGGLIYNEQFF.

The chain couples TRBV6-5 to TRBJ1-6; a possible D gene is TRBD1 (6 bases). Germline assignment: CDR1 MNHEY and CDR2 SVGAGI. Deletions cut 8 bases from V and 8 bases from J, with 16 bases between. This CDR3 has 14 amino acids. The CDR3 loop is CASGLGGRDSPLHF. The CDR3 nucleotides read TGTGCCAGCGGTCTAGGGGGTAGGGATTCACCCCTCCACTTT.